Following are 26 T cell receptor beta chains from one sample sequenced in a study of metastatic and nonmetastatic thyroid tumors. Each patient went into thyroid surgery without having received any treatment. TCRdb re-called the PCR reads through MiXCR. The table includes 14,000 or so clones, roughly 34% detected once. The sequencing sample was made of tumor tissue. The receptors originated from a male donor with papillary thyroid cancer or a benign thyroid nodule (not recorded which). Some clones in this sample may be carry-over from other donors' samples.

For this clone: At one end the junction does not follow the germline gene, possibly because of a read error. The chain combines TRBV20-1 with TRBJ2-3, with TRBD2 matching 7 bases. The CDR3 spans 15 residues. CDR1 and CDR2 from the germline V gene are DFQATT and SNEGSKA (reference sequence). CDR3 amino acids: CSASGLEGFTDKQYF. CDR3 bases: TGCAGTGCTTCCGGACTAGAGGGATTCACAGATAAGCAGTATTTT.

At least ten counts were recorded for this clone. Written as DNA, the CDR3 is TGTGCCAGCAGCTTAACTAGCGAGGGCTTCTCTGGGGCCAACGTCCTGACTTTC. It encodes CASSLTSEGFSGANVLTF. This sequence joins TRBV7-2 and TRBJ2-6; TRBD2 matches at 7 bases. V trimming: 2 bases; J trimming: 0 bases; junction bases outside the gene matches: 7. The germline V gene has CDR1 SGHTA and CDR2 FQGNSA. The CDR3 loop spans 18 amino acids. Looking up the rest from reference TRBV7-2 and TRBJ2-6 gives the full variable domain: GAGVSQSPSNKVTEKGKDVELRCDPISGHTALYWYRQSLGQGLEFLIYFQGNSAPDKSGLPSDRFSAERTGGSVSTLTIQRTQQEDSAVYLCASSLTSEGFSGANVLTFGAGSRLTVL.

This clone was seen once. V usage is TRBV10-1 and J usage is TRBJ2-3; the D gene is possibly TRBD1 (6 bases). V dropped 10 bases and J dropped 3 bases, with 23 bases sitting between them. The CDR3 length is 16 residues. Germline-derived CDR1 and CDR2 are WNHNN and SYGVQD (reference sequence). This chain's CDR3 is CATSAVTGLVTDTQYF. CDR3 in DNA: TGCGCCACATCCGCCGTGACAGGTTTAGTTACAGATACGCAGTATTTT.

The chain combines TRBV6-1 with TRBJ1-1; D unresolved. Germline V gene data show CDR1 as MNHNS and CDR2 as SASEGT. The CDR3 has 14 residues. Trimming removed 6 bases at V and 4 bases at J, with 15 bases between. The CDR3 region has the DNA TGTGCCAGCAGGAACCCCGCCCGATTCACTGAAGCTTTCTTT. Amino acids: CASRNPARFTEAFF.

This clone rates as medium-sized. The gene calls are TRBV4-1 and TRBJ2-2; 9 bases agree with TRBD1. CDR3 length: 16 residues. Germline V CDR1 and CDR2: MGHRA, YSYEKL. Unmatched junction bases numbered 1, after V lost 0 bases and J lost 2 bases. The CDR3 is CASSQEQGANTGELFF. The CDR3 nucleotides read TGCGCCAGCAGCCAAGAACAGGGGGCTAACACCGGGGAGCTGTTTTTT.

This clone turned up a few times. The DNA for the CDR3 is TGTGCCAGCAGTCACATACTGGTGAACACTGAAGCTTTCTTT. Amino acids: CASSHILVNTEAFF. This sequence joins TRBV12-3 or TRBV12-4 and TRBJ1-1; D uncertain. The germline V and J ends were trimmed by 5 bases and 0 bases, with 10 bases remaining between them. The CDR3 is made up of 14 amino acids.

This clone counts as medium-sized. This chain uses TRBV19 with TRBJ1-2; D is possibly TRBD1 (6 bases). CDR3 length: 14 amino acids. V was shortened by 6 bases and J by 3 bases, with 14 bases between the two germline ends. Germline V CDR1 and CDR2: LNHDA, SQIVND (reference sequence). CDR3 sequence (DNA): TGTGCCAGTAGCTTGACAGGAGACTACTATGGCTACACCTTC. Translation gives CASSLTGDYYGYTF.

Regarding this clone: The junction shows a germline mismatch at one end, possibly a read error. This sequence joins TRBV20-1 and TRBJ2-7; D is undetermined. Germline loops: CDR1 DFQATT, CDR2 SNEGSKA (reference sequence). The CDR3 extends over 13 amino acids. DNA for the CDR3: TGCAGTACCGAACGTCGGTGGCAATACGAGCATTACTTC. Amino acid sequence: CSTERRWQYEHYF.

This clone was seen more than once but under ten times. The junction departs from the called germline gene at one end, perhaps through a read error. The chain links TRBV27 to TRBJ2-2; D is possibly TRBD2 (6 bases). The length of the CDR3 is 13 residues. Germline V gene lookup returns CDR1 MNHEY and CDR2 SMNVEV (reference sequence). The CDR3 reads CVSTIGGFGELFF. In nucleotides, the CDR3 is TGTGTCAGCACTATTGGGGGGTTCGGGGAGCTGTTTTTT.

This clone has at least ten counts. V is TRBV20-1 and J is TRBJ1-3; 12 bases line up with TRBD1. The V gene's germline CDR1 is DFQATT and CDR2 SNEGSKA (reference sequence). Losses at the gene ends were 3 bases for V and 6 bases for J; bases not matched to a gene: 6. The CDR3 has 15 residues. Here the CDR3 reads CSARGTGGYVNTIYF. The DNA of the CDR3 is TGCAGTGCTAGGGGGACAGGGGGCTACGTAAACACCATATATTTT.

The chain carries TRBV20-1 and TRBJ1-1; no clear D. In germline, CDR1 is DFQATT, CDR2 SNEGSKA (reference sequence). The CDR3 contains 13 residues. Trimming left V 5 bases short and J 5 bases short, with 15 bases between. This CDR3 reads CSAPWQAGTEAFF. The DNA for the CDR3 is TGCAGTGCTCCCTGGCAGGCGGGTACTGAAGCTTTCTTT.

This clone was detected many times. The rearrangement uses TRBV10-3 and TRBJ2-7, with 7 bases identical to TRBD2. CDR3 size: 16 residues. CDR1 is ENHRY and CDR2 is SYGVKD in the germline V gene. The junction had 7 bases not matched to a gene; V was cut back by 2 bases and J by 0 bases. This CDR3 is CAISELAGADSYEQYF. The CDR3 nucleotides are TGTGCCATCAGTGAGCTGGCGGGAGCGGACTCCTACGAGCAGTACTTC.

The table lists this clone with many counts. The gene calls are TRBV30 and TRBJ2-5; D not certain. Per the germline V gene, CDR1 is GTSNPN and CDR2 is SVGIG (reference sequence). V was trimmed by 0 bases and J by 7 bases, leaving 15 bases between them. This CDR3 spans 14 amino acids. Written as DNA, the CDR3 is TGTGCCTGGAGTGTACAAGCTGGTTCGGGGACCCAGTACTTC. The encoded protein is CAWSVQAGSGTQYF.

This clone was seen once. V is TRBV5-1 and J is TRBJ2-5, with D perhaps assigned TRBD1 or TRBD2 (5 bases each). V lost 3 bases and J lost 3, with 12 bases in between. CDR1 is SGHRS, CDR2 YFSETQ, per germline. This CDR3 contains 14 residues. This chain's CDR3 is CASSWDAYKETQYF. CDR3 nucleotide sequence: TGCGCCAGCAGCTGGGACGCATATAAAGAGACCCAGTACTTC.

Comments on this clone: In the same sample, other DNA sequences code for this CDR3. This sequence joins TRBV20-1 and TRBJ2-1, with 8 bases fitting TRBD2. The CDR3 spans 16 residues. Germline V gives CDR1 DFQATT, CDR2 SNEGSKA (reference sequence). The ends lost 6 bases at V and 5 bases at J; junction bases unmatched: 15. This CDR3 reads CSAHGYLAGINNEQFF. The DNA of the CDR3 is TGCAGTGCGCACGGGTACCTAGCGGGTATTAACAATGAGCAGTTCTTC.

The chain uses TRBV20-1 and TRBJ1-4; no clear D. The length of the CDR3 is 14 residues. Germline assignment: CDR1 DFQATT and CDR2 SNEGSKA (reference sequence). Deletions cut 0 bases from V and 1 base from J, with 6 bases between. DNA for the CDR3: TGCAGTGCTAGAGAAGTTCAAACTAATGAAAAACTGTTTTTT. This sequence encodes CSAREVQTNEKLFF.

This chain uses TRBV2 with TRBJ2-7; D gene uncertain. The length of the CDR3 is 13 residues. V lost 2 bases and J lost 0, with 5 bases in between. Germline values: CDR1 SNHLY, CDR2 FYNNEI. CDR3 DNA: TGTGCCAGCAGTGAACATAGCTCCTACGAGCAGTACTTC. Its translation is CASSEHSSYEQYF.

This clone was seen many times. Here the CDR3 DNA reads TGTGCCAGCTCCCGACTAGCGGGGTACAATGAGCAGTTCTTC. As protein: CASSRLAGYNEQFF. This chain joins TRBV13 and TRBJ2-1, with 11 positions matching TRBD2. The germline V gene encodes CDR1 PRHDT and CDR2 FYEKMQ (reference sequence). J lost 4 bases, V lost 8 bases, and 4 bases had no gene match. The CDR3 runs 14 residues.

This clone has at least ten counts. The V and J genes are TRBV20-1 and TRBJ1-2; D is uncertain. Trimming took 3 bases from V and 0 from J, leaving 14 bases between them. CDR1 and CDR2 from the germline V gene are DFQATT and SNEGSKA (reference sequence). This CDR3 region has 15 residues. CDR3 bases: TGCAGTGCTAGCTCTGGATTTATCTCTAACTATGGCTACACCTTC. This translates into CSASSGFISNYGYTF.

This clone is classed as medium-sized (0.01 to 0.1%). This sequence joins TRBV4-2 and TRBJ1-5; D is unresolved. Trimming took off 0 bases at V and 4 bases at J, with 10 bases between the two ends. The V gene's germline CDR1 is LGHNA and CDR2 YNFKEQ. The CDR3 contains 15 residues. The CDR3 sequence is CASSQDIGVNQPQHF. For the CDR3, the DNA is TGTGCCAGCAGCCAAGATATCGGGGTAAATCAGCCCCAGCATTTT.

At least ten counts were recorded for this clone. The rearrangement uses TRBV18 and TRBJ2-2; D ambiguous. The CDR3 runs 15 residues. V was shortened by 6 bases and J by 4 bases, with 15 bases between the two germline ends. Germline CDR1 reads KGHSH; CDR2 reads LQKENI. The CDR3 loop reads CASSRSASGTGELFF. In DNA, the CDR3 is TGTGCCAGCTCCCGAAGCGCTTCGGGCACCGGGGAGCTGTTTTTT.

The table lists this clone with a few counts. This may arise from a read error, as a much more abundant clone is one base away. The chain is built from TRBV2 and TRBJ2-3; D gene ambiguous. The V and J ends lost 5 bases and 7 bases respectively, with 10 bases between them. The germline V gene encodes CDR1 SNHLY and CDR2 FYNNEI. The CDR3 has 12 residues. CDR3 sequence (DNA): TGTGCCAGCAGTTATCTTCCTTATACGCAGTATTTT. It encodes CASSYLPYTQYF.

Concerning this clone itself: Being one base from a much bigger clone, this may be a read error. The chain links TRBV20-1 to TRBJ2-5; 8 bases fit TRBD2. Germline V CDR1 and CDR2: DFQATT, SNEGSKA (reference sequence). Trimming cost V 2 bases and J 2 bases; bases outside gene matches: 7. The length of the CDR3 is 15 residues. The CDR3 reads CSARLTSGLQETQYF. In DNA form, the CDR3 reads TGCAGTGCTAGACTCACTAGCGGCTTACAAGAGACCCAGTACTTC.

Notes on this clone: A much larger clone sits a single nucleotide away, making a read error possible. The CDR3 reads CASSLSVLAGVIFF. The CDR3 region has the DNA TGTGCCAGCAGCTTAAGCGTATTAGCGGGGGTGATATTCTTC. The J gene is TRBJ2-1, the V gene TRBV7-3; 9 bases agree with TRBD2. The junction had 11 bases not matched to a gene; V was cut back by 1 base and J by 16 bases. The CDR3 totals 14 residues. Germline CDR1 SGHTA, CDR2 FQGTGA.

This clone occurred a few times. The chain employs TRBV18 and TRBJ1-3; 8 nucleotides align to TRBD1. V dropped 2 bases and J dropped 0; count of bases not matched to a gene: 9. The CDR3 has 18 residues. Germline V gene sequence: CDR1 KGHSH, CDR2 LQKENI. In DNA form, the CDR3 reads TGTGCCAGCTCACCAGCCCAGGGGGCAATAACCTCTGGAAACACCATATATTTT. Amino acid sequence: CASSPAQGAITSGNTIYF.

This clone was seen only a few times. This sequence may be a read error, since a much larger clone differs from it by one base. The chain uses TRBV7-9 and TRBJ1-2, with D hard to call. There are 14 residues in the CDR3. Germline lookup yields CDR1 SEHNR and CDR2 FQNEAQ (reference sequence). V lost 0 bases and J lost 5, with 10 bases in between. CDR3 coding DNA: TGTGCCAGCAGCTTAGCCGGCATACTTTATGGCTACACCTTC. It encodes CASSLAGILYGYTF. Complete variable domain (other parts from reference TRBV7-9 and TRBJ1-2): DTGVSQNPRHKITKRGQNVTFRCDPISEHNRLYWYRQTLGQGPEFLTYFQNEAQLEKSRLLSDRFSAERPKGSFSTLEIQRTEQGDSAMYLCASSLAGILYGYTFGSGTRLTVV.